This TCR beta chain comes out of a study of blood T cell repertoires in COVID-19. Study-level background: Both acute and convalescent COVID-19 samples were obtained from the United States, Italy and Spain. In each case, the material was cDNA or gDNA derived from T cells, B-cell-depleted T cells, or PBMCs.

As originally analysed: Reference gene primer amplification in the assay estimated nucleated cell counts. Only in-frame clones appear in the TCRdb table, and some are missing; sequencing was by immunoSEQ multiplex PCR. V and J calls and clone size are those listed in that table; D and trimming were worked out from the DNA. Among more than 95,000 clones listed, 86% were seen once. The trim removed 4 bases at V and 5 bases at J, leaving 4 bases unmatched. The germline CDR1 and CDR2 sequences are LGHDT and YNNKEL (reference sequence). CDR3 length: 14 amino acids. The chain combines TRBV3-1 (or the pseudogene TRBV3-2) with TRBJ1-2; 10 nucleotides match TRBD1. This TCR was sampled from a woman aged 55-69 years in a cohort sampled during active or convalescent COVID-19. Sequenced: peripheral blood. CDR3 bases: TGTGCCAGCAGCCGCGGACAGGGGGTTTATGGCTACACCTTC. Amino acid sequence: CASSRGQGVYGYTF.